Following are 10 T cell receptor beta chains from one sample sequenced in a study of cytomegalovirus exposure and HLA in healthy donors. The PCR employed 60 Vbeta primers together with 13 Jbeta primers. The data were produced by immunoSEQ multiplex PCR, yet TCRdb's version contains in-frame clones alone and is incomplete. This table has 150,000 or so clones, roughly 76% appearing once. The source material was PBMCs. All receptors come from a woman aged 18-30 years in good health and CMV-seropositive.

V usage is TRBV30 and J usage is TRBJ1-4, with D possibly being TRBD1 (5 bases). This CDR3 region has 15 residues. V lost 2 bases and J 6 bases, leaving 16 bases between the germline ends. The V gene's germline CDR1 is GTSNPN and CDR2 SVGIG (reference sequence). The CDR3 reads CAWSFGGTADEKLFF. The CDR3 DNA follows: TGTGCCTGGAGTTTCGGGGGGACGGCGGATGAAAAACTGTTTTTT.

The chain joins TRBV7-9 to TRBJ1-5, with TRBD1 matching 9 bases. The V gene end was trimmed by 5 bases and the J gene end by 1 base; junction bases not matched to a gene: 6. Germline lookup yields CDR1 SEHNR and CDR2 FQNEAQ (reference sequence). The CDR3 is 16 amino acids. The CDR3: CASSTGQGGSNQPQHF. The CDR3 DNA sequence: TGTGCCAGCAGCACGGGACAGGGCGGGAGCAATCAGCCCCAGCATTTT.

The chain couples TRBV7-9 to TRBJ1-1; no clear D. Germline V gene data show CDR1 as SEHNR and CDR2 as FQNEAQ (reference sequence). CDR3 length: 13 residues. V gave up 6 bases and J gave up 0 bases, with 8 bases separating them. Here the CDR3 reads CASRRGMNTEAFF. In DNA, the CDR3 is TGTGCCAGCAGACGCGGCATGAACACTGAAGCTTTCTTT. Filled out from reference TRBV7-9 and TRBJ1-1, the complete variable domain reads DTGVSQNPRHKITKRGQNVTFRCDPISEHNRLYWYRQTLGQGPEFLTYFQNEAQLEKSRLLSDRFSAERPKGSFSTLEIQRTEQGDSAMYLCASRRGMNTEAFFGQGTRLTVV.

This clone occurred a few times. J is TRBJ2-7 and V is TRBV7-9; 7 nucleotides align to TRBD2. The CDR3 runs to 14 residues. CDR1 and CDR2 from the germline V gene are SEHNR and FQNEAQ (reference sequence). V lost 2 bases to trimming and J lost 6 bases; unmatched junction nucleotides: 7. The CDR3 DNA reads TGTGCCAGCAGCTTAATTGCGGGGGTAGGCGAGCAGTACTTC. This gives the protein CASSLIAGVGEQYF.

As DNA, the CDR3 is TGTGCCACCAGCGATGGACAGGGGCAGTACACCGGGGAGCTGTTTTTT. This codes for CATSDGQGQYTGELFF. V is TRBV15 and J is TRBJ2-2; 9 nucleotides match TRBD1. This CDR3 is built from 16 residues. Germline CDR1 LNHNV, CDR2 YYDKDF (reference sequence). V gave up 5 bases and J gave up 3 bases; unmatched junction bases: 7.

The chain joins TRBV7-2 to TRBJ2-5, with D perhaps TRBD2 (6 bases). The CDR3 is 14 residues long. V was shortened by 1 base and J by 4 bases, with 10 bases between the two germline ends. Germline CDR1 reads SGHTA; CDR2 reads FQGNSA. In DNA form, the CDR3 reads TGTGCCAGCAGCTTAGATTGGGGAGGAGAGACCCAGTACTTC. Residues: CASSLDWGGETQYF.

The genes are TRBV30 and TRBJ2-5; a possible D gene is TRBD2 (5 bases). Germline loops: CDR1 GTSNPN, CDR2 SVGIG (reference sequence). Deletions cut 2 bases from V and 5 bases from J, with 15 bases between. The CDR3 is made up of 14 amino acids. The CDR3 here is CAWSTATSSETQYF. For the CDR3, the DNA is TGTGCCTGGAGTACCGCAACTAGTTCTGAGACCCAGTACTTC.

This chain joins TRBV15 and TRBJ2-1, with D possibly being TRBD1 (6 bases). The CDR3 runs 14 residues. Germline V gives CDR1 LNHNV, CDR2 YYDKDF (reference sequence). Deletions cut 4 bases from V and 5 bases from J, with 12 bases between. CDR3 nucleotides: TGTGCCACCAGCACCGCGACAGGAAACAATGAGCAGTTCTTC. It codes for CATSTATGNNEQFF.

The chain combines TRBV19 with TRBJ1-5; tentative D call: TRBD1 (5 bases). The germline V gene has CDR1 LNHDA and CDR2 SQIVND (reference sequence). There are 16 residues in the CDR3. Trimming left V 5 bases short and J 4 bases short, with 18 bases between. CDR3 bases: TGTGCCAGTAGTTATGGAGCGACGGGGGAAAATCAGCCCCAGCATTTT. It encodes CASSYGATGENQPQHF.

This chain connects TRBV28 to TRBJ2-2; D call uncertain. Trimming took 6 bases from V and 0 from J, leaving 2 bases between them. The CDR3 is 12 amino acids. Germline-derived CDR1 and CDR2 are MDHEN and SYDVKM. CDR3 region: CASSTNTGELFF. The CDR3 DNA sequence: TGTGCCAGCAGCACGAACACCGGGGAGCTGTTTTTT.